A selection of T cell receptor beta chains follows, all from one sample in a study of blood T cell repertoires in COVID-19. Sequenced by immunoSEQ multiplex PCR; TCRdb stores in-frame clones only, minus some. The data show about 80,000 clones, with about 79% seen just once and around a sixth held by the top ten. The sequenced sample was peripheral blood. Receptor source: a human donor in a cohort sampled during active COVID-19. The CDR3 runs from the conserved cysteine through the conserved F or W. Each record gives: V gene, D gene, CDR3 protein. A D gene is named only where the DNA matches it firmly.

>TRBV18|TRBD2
CASSPPGLAGNEQFF
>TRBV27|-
CASSLLEGTQYF
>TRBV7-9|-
CASSGGKETQYF
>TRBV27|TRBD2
CASSSGRGTGELFF
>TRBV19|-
CASSMSQDAGAQHF
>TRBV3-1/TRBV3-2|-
CASSQYSRGEETQYF
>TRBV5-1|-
CASSPGGGTYGYTF
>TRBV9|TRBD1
CASSVEGQPLGYTF
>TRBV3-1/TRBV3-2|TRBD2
CASSQGRGLEDRALETQYF
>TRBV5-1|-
CASSLSSGNTEAFF